Following are 28 T cell receptor beta chains from one sample sequenced in a study of multiple sclerosis patients with progressive multifocal leukoencephalopathy. Data came from immunoSEQ multiplex PCR; TCRdb stores just in-frame clones and leaves some out. Among more than 30,000 clones listed, approximately 90% were seen once. Time point indicated: time of PML onset. Sequencing used PBMCs, obtained from a patient treated with natalizumab. These receptors came from a woman aged 40 to 50 with progressive multifocal leukoencephalopathy.

The genes are TRBV7-9 and TRBJ2-7; 9 bases are shared with TRBD1. V shed 5 bases and J 6 bases; nucleotides not matched to a gene: 5. The CDR3 sequence is 13 residues long. Germline V gene sequence: CDR1 SEHNR, CDR2 FQNEAQ (reference sequence). The CDR3 loop is CASSHPTGGEQYF. In DNA form, the CDR3 reads TGTGCCAGCAGCCACCCGACAGGGGGCGAGCAGTACTTC. The variable domain in full, with the rest retrieved from reference TRBV7-9 and TRBJ2-7, is DTGVSQNPRHKITKRGQNVTFRCDPISEHNRLYWYRQTLGQGPEFLTYFQNEAQLEKSRLLSDRFSAERPKGSFSTLEIQRTEQGDSAMYLCASSHPTGGEQYFGPGTRLTVT.

The J gene is TRBJ1-2, the V gene TRBV18; perhaps TRBD1 as D (5 bases). The germline V and J ends were trimmed by 8 bases and 8 bases, with 21 bases remaining between them. Germline values: CDR1 KGHSH, CDR2 LQKENI. The CDR3 contains 14 residues. CDR3 region: CASPLHARGDGYTF. In DNA form, the CDR3 reads TGTGCCAGCCCACTCCACGCCCGGGGGGACGGCTACACCTTC.

This clone came up a few times. Other DNA variants within this sample encode the same CDR3. The chain combines TRBV5-1 with TRBJ1-5; 7 nucleotides line up with TRBD1. Trimming removed 0 bases from V and 5 bases from J; junction bases left unmatched: 5. The germline V gene encodes CDR1 SGHRS and CDR2 YFSETQ. The CDR3 runs to 15 residues. CDR3 DNA: TGCGCCAGCAGCTTGGAGGGGGCGGGCTATCAGCCCCAGCATTTT. It yields the protein CASSLEGAGYQPQHF.

This sequence joins TRBV7-2 and TRBJ2-1, with no clear D. V was clipped by 1 base and J by 0 bases, with 13 bases between them. CDR3 length equals 17 residues. Germline CDR1 is SGHTA and CDR2 is FQGNSA. In DNA form, the CDR3 reads TGTGCCAGCAGCTTAGGGGGTTTTTCCATCTCCTACAATGAGCAGTTCTTC. Encoded protein: CASSLGGFSISYNEQFF. The full variable domain, rest sourced from reference TRBV7-2 and TRBJ2-1, is GAGVSQSPSNKVTEKGKDVELRCDPISGHTALYWYRQSLGQGLEFLIYFQGNSAPDKSGLPSDRFSAERTGGSVSTLTIQRTQQEDSAVYLCASSLGGFSISYNEQFFGPGTRLTVL.

This CDR3 is CASSHSGLAGSNEQFF. For the CDR3, the DNA is TGCGCCAGCAGCCACTCGGGACTAGCGGGGAGCAATGAGCAGTTCTTC. This chain joins TRBV4-1 and TRBJ2-1, with 13 bases aligning to TRBD2. This CDR3 has 16 amino acids. V shed 3 bases, J shed 6 bases, and the junction held 5 bases outside the gene matches. In germline, CDR1 is MGHRA, CDR2 YSYEKL.

The chain uses TRBV6-1 and TRBJ1-1; 9 bases fit TRBD1. CDR1 is MNHNS, CDR2 SASEGT, per germline. Trimming cost V 9 bases and J 4 bases; bases outside gene matches: 6. This CDR3 comprises 13 residues. CDR3: CARPGTGTTEAFF. CDR3 in DNA: TGTGCCAGACCCGGGACAGGGACCACTGAAGCTTTCTTT.

V and J are TRBV28 and TRBJ2-3, with no clear D. Per the germline V gene, CDR1 is MDHEN and CDR2 is SYDVKM. The CDR3 loop spans 15 amino acids. Between the trimmed V and J ends, which lost 6 bases and 5 bases, there was a span of 18 bases. CDR3 coding DNA: TGTGCCAGCAGCCCTCGCCAGTCTTATGTAGATACGCAGTATTTT. Protein sequence: CASSPRQSYVDTQYF.

The rearrangement uses TRBV28 and TRBJ2-1; unclear D gene. This CDR3 contains 11 residues. Germline V gene lookup returns CDR1 MDHEN and CDR2 SYDVKM. The V end lost 10 bases, the J end lost 0 bases, and 4 bases lay between the germline ends. The CDR3: CAIFSYNEQFF. For the CDR3, the DNA is TGTGCCATTTTCTCCTACAATGAGCAGTTCTTC.

The sample holds a few counts of this clone. This rearrangement joins TRBV9 to TRBJ1-6; 7 positions match TRBD1. V lost 2 bases and J lost 9; bases outside the gene matches: 8. The CDR3 extends over 15 amino acids. Per the germline V gene, CDR1 is SGDLS and CDR2 is YYNGEE. For the CDR3, the DNA is TGTGCCAGCAGCGTCCGAGACAGGGAAAGTTCACCCCTCCACTTT. Amino acid sequence: CASSVRDRESSPLHF.

The CDR3 loop reads CSVELGDRPNGELFF. The CDR3 coding sequence is TGCAGCGTTGAGTTAGGGGACAGGCCAAATGGGGAGCTGTTTTTT. The gene calls are TRBV29-1 and TRBJ2-2; the match to TRBD1 covers 8 bases. J was trimmed by 8 bases and V by 3 bases; bases with no gene match: 11. The germline CDR1 and CDR2 sequences are SQVTM and ANQGSEA. The CDR3 loop spans 15 amino acids.

J is TRBJ1-5 and V is TRBV28; D might be TRBD1 (5 bases). The CDR3 is made up of 14 amino acids. The V gene's germline CDR1 is MDHEN and CDR2 SYDVKM. The V and J ends lost 5 bases and 7 bases respectively, with 15 bases between them. This CDR3 is CASSLGGDRQPQHF. DNA for the CDR3: TGTGCCAGCAGTCTGGGGGGGGATCGACAGCCCCAGCATTTT.

A few counts support this clone. V usage is TRBV27 and J usage is TRBJ2-7; D possibly corresponds to TRBD1 (6 bases). This CDR3 has 14 residues. From germline, CDR1 is MNHEY and CDR2 SMNVEV (reference sequence). Trimming pared 6 bases from V and 2 bases from J, leaving 14 bases between. As DNA, the CDR3 is TGTGCCAGCAGCCCCGGGACACCCCCCTACGAGCAGTACTTC. Its translation is CASSPGTPPYEQYF.

This clone was seen a few times. CDR3 nucleotide sequence: TGTGCCTCGGGGAGCGGAGGTTCCTGGGGAGAGCAGTTCTTC. As protein: CASGSGGSWGEQFF. The V call is TRBV9, the J call TRBJ2-1; D is possibly TRBD2 (5 bases). V was trimmed by 10 bases and J by 10 bases, leaving 24 bases between them. The germline gives CDR1 SGDLS, CDR2 YYNGEE. This CDR3 is built from 14 residues.

This clone was observed a single time. V usage is TRBV9 and J usage is TRBJ2-6, with D maybe TRBD1 (6 bases). Trimming pared 3 bases from V and 0 bases from J, leaving 16 bases between. The CDR3 sequence is 18 residues long. CDR1 is SGDLS, CDR2 YYNGEE, per germline. The CDR3 DNA sequence: TGTGCCAGCAGCGCGTCCGGGACAACATACTCTGGGGCCAACGTCCTGACTTTC. Translation gives CASSASGTTYSGANVLTF.

This clone is a singleton in its sample. The chain recombines TRBV4-1 with TRBJ1-5; the D gene is possibly TRBD1 (5 bases). This CDR3 contains 16 residues. V gave up 0 bases and J gave up 3 bases, with 12 bases separating them. Germline V gene lookup returns CDR1 MGHRA and CDR2 YSYEKL. CDR3 amino acids: CASSQDWGGFNQPQHF. The CDR3 bases are TGCGCCAGCAGCCAAGACTGGGGGGGTTTCAATCAGCCCCAGCATTTT.

V gene TRBV6-1 combines with J gene TRBJ1-5, with 8 nucleotides matching TRBD1. The germline CDR1 and CDR2 sequences are MNHNS and SASEGT. The CDR3 length is 15 residues. The ends lost 4 bases at V and 0 bases at J; junction bases unmatched: 2. CDR3 region: CASSAGTGSNQPQHF. As DNA, the CDR3 is TGTGCCAGCAGTGCTGGGACAGGTAGCAATCAGCCCCAGCATTTT.

The V gene is TRBV7-2, the J gene TRBJ1-5, with a possible D match to TRBD1 (5 bases). Germline V gene lookup returns CDR1 SGHTA and CDR2 FQGNSA. The V end lost 3 bases, the J end lost 7 bases, and 13 bases lay between the germline ends. The CDR3 is 14 residues long. CDR3: CASSFAGREQPQHF. In nucleotides, the CDR3 is TGTGCCAGCAGCTTTGCGGGCAGGGAACAGCCCCAGCATTTT.

The gene calls are TRBV19 and TRBJ2-3; D is unclear. The CDR3 spans 11 residues. Trimming stripped 3 bases from V and 5 bases from J, with 3 bases between. From germline, CDR1 is LNHDA and CDR2 SQIVND (reference sequence). CDR3 bases: TGTGCCAGTAGTATCGGAGATACGCAGTATTTT. It codes for CASSIGDTQYF.

The chain is built from TRBV19 and TRBJ2-7, with 7 bases identical to TRBD2. The CDR3 loop spans 15 amino acids. Germline-derived CDR1 and CDR2 are LNHDA and SQIVND (reference sequence). V gave up 5 bases and J gave up 2 bases; unmatched junction bases: 9. The CDR3 spells CASSSRAGVTYEQYF. The CDR3 region has the DNA TGTGCCAGTAGTTCACGGGCGGGAGTGACCTACGAGCAGTACTTC.

This chain connects TRBV5-1 to TRBJ1-3; 9 nucleotides line up with TRBD1. Per the germline V gene, CDR1 is SGHRS and CDR2 is YFSETQ. The CDR3 consists of 16 residues. V lost 4 bases, J lost 3 bases, and 8 bases stayed unmatched. The DNA of the CDR3 is TGCGCCAGCAGCCTCCGACAGGGGGGAATTGGAAACACCATATATTTT. This encodes CASSLRQGGIGNTIYF. Drawing the rest from reference TRBV5-1 and TRBJ1-3, the complete variable domain is KAGVTQTPRYLIKTRGQQVTLSCSPISGHRSVSWYQQTPGQGLQFLFEYFSETQRNKGNFPGRFSGRQFSNSRSEMNVSTLELGDSALYLCASSLRQGGIGNTIYFGEGSWLTVV.

The J gene is TRBJ1-4, the V gene TRBV2; D call uncertain. The CDR3 loop spans 15 amino acids. Germline V gives CDR1 SNHLY, CDR2 FYNNEI. The ends were cut back, 7 bases at V and 0 bases at J, with 12 bases in the middle. CDR3 DNA: TGTGCCAGCAAAGAAGACCTAGCAACTAATGAAAAACTGTTTTTT. Amino acid sequence: CASKEDLATNEKLFF. The variable domain in full, completed from reference TRBV2 and TRBJ1-4, reads EPEVTQTPSHQVTQMGQEVILRCVPISNHLYFYWYRQILGQKVEFLVSFYNNEISEKSEIFDDQFSVERPDGSNFTLKIRSTKLEDSAMYFCASKEDLATNEKLFFGSGTQLSVL.

This chain links TRBV2 with TRBJ2-5, with D possibly matching TRBD2 (5 bases). With 1 base removed from V and 5 bases from J, the gap between germline ends came to 14 bases. Germline assignment: CDR1 SNHLY and CDR2 FYNNEI. The CDR3 is made up of 15 amino acids. CDR3 region: CASSEDTGSRETQYF. The CDR3 DNA is TGTGCCAGCAGTGAAGATACGGGGTCGAGGGAGACCCAGTACTTC.

This chain joins TRBV9 and TRBJ2-2; no clear D gene. The ends were cut back, 6 bases at V and 2 bases at J, with 14 bases in the middle. Germline lookup yields CDR1 SGDLS and CDR2 YYNGEE. The CDR3 is 15 residues long. CDR3 loop: CASTLMADNTGELFF. The CDR3 DNA sequence: TGTGCCAGCACCCTAATGGCTGACAACACCGGGGAGCTGTTTTTT.

The table lists this clone with a few counts. The gene calls are TRBV10-3 and TRBJ1-1; 7 bases line up with TRBD1. The CDR3 spans 13 residues. V gave up 0 bases and J gave up 8 bases; unmatched junction bases: 3. CDR1 and CDR2 (germline): ENHRY, SYGVKD. The chain's CDR3 is CAISESAGGEAFF. The DNA of the CDR3 is TGTGCCATCAGTGAGTCCGCAGGGGGGGAAGCTTTCTTT.

The V call is TRBV7-2, the J call TRBJ1-2; 10 bases are a match to TRBD1. The junction had 4 bases not matched to a gene; V was cut back by 5 bases and J by 4 bases. Germline V gene lookup returns CDR1 SGHTA and CDR2 FQGNSA. The CDR3 covers 14 residues. CDR3 coding DNA: TGTGCCAGCAGCCCCGGGACAGGGGTCTATGGCTACACCTTC. This translates into CASSPGTGVYGYTF.

The chain links TRBV14 to TRBJ1-1; D is ambiguous. Germline loops: CDR1 SGHDN, CDR2 FVKESK. This CDR3 is 16 amino acids long. Trimming removed 2 bases from V and 1 base from J, with 14 bases in between. The CDR3 is CASSQRGRRPNTEAFF. In DNA, the CDR3 is TGTGCCAGCAGCCAACGGGGTAGGAGACCGAACACTGAAGCTTTCTTT.

The V call is TRBV4-2, the J call TRBJ2-7; D remains unclear. Germline CDR1 LGHNA, CDR2 YNFKEQ. CDR3 length: 13 residues. V lost 0 bases and J lost 4, with 7 bases in between. For the CDR3, the DNA is TGTGCCAGCAGCCAAGATCACGAGTACGAGCAGTACTTC. Protein: CASSQDHEYEQYF.

The genes are TRBV15 and TRBJ2-3; 7 nucleotides align to TRBD2. CDR1 is LNHNV and CDR2 is YYDKDF in the germline V gene (reference sequence). The CDR3 runs 14 residues. V lost 8 bases to trimming and J lost 0 bases; unmatched junction nucleotides: 5. CDR3 DNA sequence: TGTGCCACCGGGCGGGAGAGTAGCACAGATACGCAGTATTTT. Its translation: CATGRESSTDTQYF.